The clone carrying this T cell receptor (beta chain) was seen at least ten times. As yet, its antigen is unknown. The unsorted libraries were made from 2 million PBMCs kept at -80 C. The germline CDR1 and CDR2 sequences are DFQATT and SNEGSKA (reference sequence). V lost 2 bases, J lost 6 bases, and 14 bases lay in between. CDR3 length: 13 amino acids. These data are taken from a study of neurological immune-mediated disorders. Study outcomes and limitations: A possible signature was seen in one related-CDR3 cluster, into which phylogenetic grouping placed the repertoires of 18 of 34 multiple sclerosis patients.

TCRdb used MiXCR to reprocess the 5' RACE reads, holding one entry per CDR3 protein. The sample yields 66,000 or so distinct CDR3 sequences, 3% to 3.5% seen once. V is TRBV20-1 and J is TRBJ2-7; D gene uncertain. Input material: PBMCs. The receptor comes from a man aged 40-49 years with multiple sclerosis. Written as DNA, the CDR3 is TGCAGTGCTAGATCCGGTTATGATTCCGAGCAGTACTTC. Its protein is CSARSGYDSEQYF.